A single sample is the source of the 8 T cell receptor beta chains below, sequenced in a study of shared clonotypes between healthy human individuals. Clones were read by immunoSEQ multiplex PCR, and TCRdb kept only the in-frame ones, dropping some. The table includes 2,500,000 or so clones, approximately 92% detected once. The sequenced sample consisted of naive CD4+ T cells sorted from blood. Subset described: CD45RA+ positively selected. Receptors originate from a young man in good health.

This clone was recorded once. This chain joins TRBV27 and TRBJ2-3; 7 bases match TRBD2. This CDR3 is 15 amino acids long. V gave up 4 bases and J gave up 0 bases; unmatched junction bases: 4. Germline CDR1 MNHEY, CDR2 SMNVEV (reference sequence). CDR3 protein: CASSWASGSTDTQYF. CDR3 in DNA: TGTGCCAGCAGTTGGGCTAGCGGTAGCACAGATACGCAGTATTTT.

V and J are TRBV11-2 and TRBJ2-5; 9 bases map to TRBD2. V was pared by 4 bases and J by 3 bases, with 3 bases of the junction left unmatched. Germline-derived CDR1 and CDR2 are SGHAT and FQNNGV. The CDR3 consists of 14 residues. In nucleotides, the CDR3 is TGTGCCAGCAGCTGGACTAGCGAAAAAGAGACCCAGTACTTC. It yields the protein CASSWTSEKETQYF.

The genes are TRBV27 and TRBJ2-5; 11 bases are shared with TRBD2. Per the germline V gene, CDR1 is MNHEY and CDR2 is SMNVEV (reference sequence). The CDR3 contains 19 residues. V lost 3 bases, J lost 4 bases, and 16 bases stayed unmatched. In nucleotides, the CDR3 is TGTGCCAGCAGTTTGGAAAGACTTATAGCGGGGGGGCGGCGAGAGACCCAGTACTTC. Protein sequence: CASSLERLIAGGRRETQYF.

The rearrangement joins TRBV7-6 to TRBJ2-1, with 8 bases that match TRBD2. The germline V gene has CDR1 SGHVS and CDR2 FNYEAQ. Trimming cost V 2 bases and J 6 bases; bases outside gene matches: 6. The CDR3 has 15 residues. CDR3 loop: CASSLLAGTSNEQFF. CDR3 nucleotides: TGTGCCAGCAGCTTATTAGCGGGAACCTCCAATGAGCAGTTCTTC.

This clone was counted once. The chain recombines TRBV14 with TRBJ2-1; maybe TRBD2 (6 bases). V shed 3 bases and J shed 2 bases, with 8 bases lying between them. CDR3 length: 14 residues. Germline CDR1 SGHDN, CDR2 FVKESK. This chain's CDR3 is CASSQGGTYNEQFF. CDR3 nucleotides: TGTGCCAGCAGCCAGGGGGGTACCTACAATGAGCAGTTCTTC.

The chain couples TRBV6-1 to TRBJ1-2; tentatively, D is TRBD1 (6 bases). This CDR3 comprises 17 residues. Germline-derived CDR1 and CDR2 are MNHNS and SASEGT. V dropped 2 bases and J dropped 8 bases, with 24 bases sitting between them. CDR3 protein: CASSEPDAQGITKGYTF. CDR3 nucleotide sequence: TGTGCCAGCAGTGAACCCGACGCACAGGGTATAACGAAGGGCTACACCTTC.

V is TRBV5-1 and J is TRBJ2-4; D might be TRBD2 (6 bases). The CDR3 is 16 residues long. Germline CDR1 reads SGHRS; CDR2 reads YFSETQ. Trimming removed 0 bases at V and 4 bases at J, with 14 bases between. CDR3: CASSLAGGASKNIQYF. CDR3 nucleotide sequence: TGCGCCAGCAGCTTGGCCGGAGGGGCGAGTAAAAACATTCAGTACTTC. Full variable domain (remainder filled in from reference TRBV5-1 and TRBJ2-4): KAGVTQTPRYLIKTRGQQVTLSCSPISGHRSVSWYQQTPGQGLQFLFEYFSETQRNKGNFPGRFSGRQFSNSRSEMNVSTLELGDSALYLCASSLAGGASKNIQYFGAGTRLSVL.

The V gene is TRBV7-2, the J gene TRBJ2-1, with 8 nucleotides matching TRBD2. J lost 7 bases, V lost 5 bases, and 13 bases had no gene match. Germline CDR1 is SGHTA and CDR2 is FQGNSA. This CDR3 spans 16 amino acids. DNA of the CDR3: TGTGCCAGCAGCCTGGCCGGGACTAGTATGGGAAATGAGCAGTTCTTC. Protein: CASSLAGTSMGNEQFF.